These T cell receptor beta chains were read from a single sample in a study of blood T cell repertoires in COVID-19. The assay was immunoSEQ multiplex PCR, and TCRdb's table has in-frame clones only and misses some. The data hold 200,000 to 300,000 clones, with roughly 82% observed a single time. Sequenced input: peripheral blood. The receptors come from an older man with acute or convalescent COVID-19. Each CDR3 is given with its conserved first and last residue. The D gene is left open where the match is weak. Clone size appears in some rows only: once, few, many, or a class for an expanded clone.

V gene,D gene,J gene,clone size,CDR3 protein,CDR3 DNA
TRBV29-1,TRBD1,TRBJ1-1,NA,CSVGGTENTEAFF,TGCAGCGTTGGAGGGACAGAGAACACTGAAGCTTTCTTT
TRBV6-2/TRBV6-3,TRBD1,TRBJ2-7,few,CASSYTGQGSEQYF,TGTGCCAGCAGTTACACGGGACAGGGATCCGAGCAGTACTTC
TRBV5-4,TRBD1,TRBJ1-2,NA,CASSSGRQGNYGYTF,TGTGCCAGCAGCTCGGGGAGACAGGGGAACTATGGCTACACCTTC
TRBV7-2,TRBD1,TRBJ1-6,NA,CASSLQTGGGKSPLHF,TGTGCCAGCAGCTTGCAGACAGGGGGCGGTAAATCACCCCTCCACTTT
TRBV7-9,NA,TRBJ1-5,NA,CASSDRGNQPQHF,TGTGCCAGCAGCGATAGAGGGAATCAGCCCCAGCATTTT
TRBV2,TRBD1,TRBJ1-1,NA,CASRAGQGAWNTEAFF,TGTGCCAGCAGGGCAGGACAGGGGGCTTGGAACACTGAAGCTTTCTTT
TRBV5-4,NA,TRBJ2-1,NA,CASSYWAGRDNEQFF,TGTGCCAGCAGTTACTGGGCGGGAAGGGACAATGAGCAGTTCTTC
TRBV6-5,TRBD1,TRBJ2-7,NA,CASSLTGTGVSEQYF,TGTGCCAGCTCATTAACCGGGACAGGGGTAAGCGAGCAGTACTTC
TRBV5-6,NA,TRBJ2-2,NA,CASSPRALNTGELFF,TGTGCCAGCAGCCCGCGGGCCTTGAACACCGGGGAGCTGTTTTTT
TRBV28,NA,TRBJ1-3,NA,CASTTGGNTIYF,TGTGCCAGCACCACCGGGGGAAACACCATATATTTT
TRBV6-5,TRBD1,TRBJ2-7,NA,CASGKDRGEEQYF,TGTGCCAGCGGCAAGGACAGGGGCGAGGAGCAGTACTTC
TRBV5-6,TRBD1,TRBJ1-6,NA,CASSRLDRANSPLHF,TGTGCCAGCAGCCGCCTAGACAGGGCTAATTCACCCCTCCACTTT
TRBV19,NA,TRBJ2-4,NA,CASREDSKNIQYF,TGTGCCAGTAGGGAGGATTCCAAAAACATTCAGTACTTC
TRBV27,TRBD2,TRBJ2-7,NA,CASSLATSGLSYEQYF,TGTGCCAGCAGTTTGGCGACTAGCGGGCTCTCCTACGAGCAGTACTTC
TRBV16,NA,TRBJ1-2,NA,CASSQDAGDYGYTF,TGTGCCAGCAGCCAAGACGCAGGGGACTATGGCTACACCTTC
TRBV3-1/TRBV3-2,NA,TRBJ1-1,NA,CASSQEGRGRDTEAFF,TGTGCCAGCAGCCAAGAAGGTAGGGGGAGGGACACTGAAGCTTTCTTT
TRBV19,NA,TRBJ2-7,NA,CASSQPQGRNTYEQYF,TGTGCCAGTAGCCAACCGCAGGGGCGGAACACCTACGAGCAGTACTTC
TRBV19,TRBD2,TRBJ2-1,NA,CASSSTTDRRTSGKNEQFF,TGTGCCAGTAGTTCGACGACGGATAGAAGGACTAGCGGGAAAAATGAGCAGTTCTTC
TRBV7-8,TRBD2,TRBJ2-3,NA,CASSLGRLAATDTQYF,TGTGCCAGCAGCTTAGGTCGACTAGCGGCGACAGATACGCAGTATTTT
TRBV11-1,NA,TRBJ1-2,NA,CASSPGRNYGYTF,TGTGCCAGCAGCCCAGGCCGGAACTATGGCTACACCTTC
TRBV6-1,TRBD1,TRBJ1-1,NA,CASSAIVGQGNTEAFF,TGTGCCAGCAGTGCTATAGTCGGACAGGGGAACACTGAAGCTTTCTTT
TRBV7-8,NA,TRBJ2-3,NA,CASSLDRTSRGGTQYF,TGTGCCAGCAGCTTGGACAGGACTTCCCGGGGGGGTACGCAGTATTTT
TRBV11-1,TRBD2,TRBJ2-3,NA,CASSLSLAGVTDTQYF,TGTGCCAGCAGCTTAAGTCTAGCGGGAGTGACAGATACGCAGTATTTT
TRBV18,TRBD2,TRBJ2-3,NA,CASSPKLAGGPDTQYF,TGTGCCAGCTCACCGAAACTAGCGGGGGGACCAGATACGCAGTATTTT
TRBV6-2/TRBV6-3,NA,TRBJ1-1,NA,CASSTPRNTEAFF,TGTGCCAGCAGTACACCTCGAAACACTGAAGCTTTCTTT
TRBV3-1/TRBV3-2,NA,TRBJ2-5,NA,CASSHASNQETQYF,TGTGCCAGCAGCCACGCCAGTAACCAAGAGACCCAGTACTTC
TRBV28,NA,TRBJ2-7,NA,CASSLVGSSYEQYF,TGTGCCAGCAGTTTAGTGGGGAGCTCCTACGAGCAGTACTTC
TRBV19,TRBD1,TRBJ1-2,NA,CASSVPGQAIGYTF,TGTGCCAGTAGTGTTCCGGGACAGGCAATAGGCTACACCTTC
TRBV6-2/TRBV6-3,TRBD1,TRBJ1-1,few,CASSYLGQASRAFF,TGTGCCAGCAGTTACTTAGGACAGGCCTCTCGGGCTTTCTTT
TRBV2,TRBD1,TRBJ1-3,NA,CASSFRDSGNTIYF,TGTGCCAGCAGTTTCCGGGACAGTGGGAACACCATATATTTT
TRBV23-1,NA,TRBJ1-5,NA,CASTITGINQPQHF,TGCGCCAGCACGATAACAGGGATCAATCAGCCCCAGCATTTT
TRBV5-5,NA,TRBJ2-7,NA,CASSDTDYEQYF,TGTGCCAGCAGCGATACAGACTACGAGCAGTACTTC
TRBV10-3,TRBD2,TRBJ2-1,NA,CAISMSSGGNSYNEQFF,TGTGCCATCAGTATGTCTAGCGGGGGGAACTCCTACAATGAGCAGTTCTTC
TRBV28,NA,TRBJ1-1,NA,CASSTAGTEAFF,TGTGCCAGCAGTACGGCGGGCACTGAAGCTTTCTTT
TRBV6-5,TRBD1,TRBJ1-1,NA,CASSTGQGKAEAFF,TGTGCCAGCAGTACAGGACAGGGAAAGGCTGAAGCTTTCTTT
TRBV21-1,NA,TRBJ2-2,NA,CASSLELALSTGELFF,TGTGCCAGCAGCTTGGAACTAGCGCTGAGTACCGGGGAGCTGTTTTTT
TRBV21-1,NA,TRBJ2-1,NA,CASSTKDIEYNEQFF,TGTGCCAGCAGCACGAAGGACATAGAGTACAATGAGCAGTTCTTC
TRBV7-3,TRBD2,TRBJ2-1,NA,CASSPSGSPYNEQFF,TGTGCCAGCAGCCCGAGCGGGAGCCCATACAATGAGCAGTTCTTC
TRBV10-3,TRBD1,TRBJ1-5,few,CATSGQGNQPQHF,TGTGCCACCTCCGGACAGGGAAATCAGCCCCAGCATTTT
TRBV28,TRBD1,TRBJ2-1,NA,CASSQPTGRLFF,TGTGCCAGCAGTCAACCGACAGGGCGCCTGTTCTTC
TRBV2,NA,TRBJ1-5,NA,CASSESGVPGGPQHF,TGTGCCAGCAGTGAATCGGGTGTACCCGGCGGGCCCCAGCATTTT
TRBV5-1,NA,TRBJ1-6,NA,CASSPEYNSPLHF,TGCGCCAGCAGCCCTGAGTATAATTCACCCCTCCACTTT
TRBV5-1,TRBD2,TRBJ2-1,NA,CASTYPGTSGYNEQFF,TGCGCCAGCACCTACCCCGGGACTAGCGGATACAATGAGCAGTTCTTC
TRBV3-1/TRBV3-2,NA,TRBJ1-5,NA,CASSSGLNNQPQHF,TGTGCCAGCAGCTCAGGACTCAACAATCAGCCCCAGCATTTT
TRBV5-4,TRBD2,TRBJ2-7,NA,CASSLGLAETYEQYF,TGTGCCAGCAGCTTGGGACTAGCGGAGACCTACGAGCAGTACTTC
TRBV5-1,NA,TRBJ2-7,NA,CASSLAGRVYEQYF,TGCGCCAGCAGCTTGGCCGGCAGGGTTTACGAGCAGTACTTC
TRBV29-1,NA,TRBJ1-4,NA,CSVEDGATNEKLFF,TGCAGCGTTGAAGACGGAGCAACTAATGAAAAACTGTTTTTT
TRBV5-4,NA,TRBJ2-1,NA,CASSAYNEQFF,TGTGCCAGCTCGGCCTACAATGAGCAGTTCTTC
TRBV28,NA,TRBJ2-7,NA,CASRLTRAYEQYF,TGTGCCAGCAGACTCACTAGAGCCTACGAGCAGTACTTC
TRBV19,NA,TRBJ1-3,NA,CASSSAGLSGNTIYF,TGTGCCAGTAGTAGCGCGGGACTCTCTGGAAACACCATATATTTT
TRBV14,NA,TRBJ1-1,NA,CASSPQVGTEAFF,TGTGCCAGCAGCCCGCAGGTTGGGACTGAAGCTTTCTTT
TRBV28,TRBD1,TRBJ1-4,NA,CASSFPGQGITATNEKLFF,TGTGCCAGCAGTTTCCCGGGACAGGGGATTACTGCAACTAATGAAAAACTGTTTTTT
TRBV7-2,NA,TRBJ1-1,NA,CASGQPNTEAFF,TGTGCCAGCGGACAGCCCAACACTGAAGCTTTCTTT
TRBV10-3,NA,TRBJ1-1,NA,CAIQRGVAETEAFF,TGTGCCATCCAAAGAGGAGTTGCGGAGACTGAAGCTTTCTTT
TRBV4-3,NA,TRBJ2-2,NA,CASSQGRRNTGELFF,TGCGCCAGCAGCCAAGGGCGGAGGAACACCGGGGAGCTGTTTTTT
TRBV5-1,TRBD1,TRBJ1-2,NA,CASSSNTGGLGYTF,TGCGCCAGCAGCTCTAATACAGGGGGCCTTGGCTACACCTTC
TRBV18,NA,TRBJ1-1,NA,CASSPPMRQQNTEAFF,TGTGCCAGCTCACCACCGATGCGACAGCAGAACACTGAAGCTTTCTTT
TRBV7-9,TRBD1,TRBJ2-7,NA,CASSSMGQFFEQYF,TGTGCCAGCAGCTCGATGGGACAGTTTTTCGAGCAGTACTTC
TRBV7-3,NA,TRBJ2-2,NA,CASSWGVNTGELFF,TGTGCCAGCAGCTGGGGGGTGAACACCGGGGAGCTGTTTTTT
TRBV29-1,NA,TRBJ2-7,once,CSARAGSYEQYF,TGCAGCGCTAGAGCCGGCTCCTACGAGCAGTACTTC